The clone carrying this T cell receptor (beta chain) was seen many times. Its antigen is as yet unknown. The data derive from a study of T cells in Graves' hyperthyroidism and ophthalmopathy. The germline V and J ends were trimmed by 6 bases and 5 bases, with 16 bases remaining between them. The CDR3 length is 13 residues. The germline gives CDR1 SQVTM, CDR2 ANQGSEA. Study-level results: Within blood appeared most thyroid clonotypes that had expanded above 0.001.

Authors of the study amplified TCR beta CDR3 regions from RNA transcripts. TCR CDR3 underwent first-round RT-PCR with the HTBI primer set. One entry per CDR3 protein, called by TCRdb with MiXCR from the multiplex PCR reads. The sample contains under 600,000 distinct CDR3 sequences, roughly 15% of which appear only once. The sequence came from a woman aged 40 to 49 with Graves' ophthalmopathy. The sample was blood. The chain has TRBV29-1 and TRBJ2-5; possibly TRBD1 for D (5 bases). The CDR3, as DNA: TGCAGCGTCCACGGTTCAGGGTTGGAGACCCAGTACTTC. Translating gives CSVHGSGLETQYF.